This T cell receptor (beta chain) appears in the sequencing data of a study of blood T cell repertoires in COVID-19. Study-level background: Sites across the United States, Italy and Spain contributed samples from acute and convalescent COVID-19. Sources were T cells, B-cell-depleted T cells, or PBMCs; the material itself was cDNA or gDNA.

This clone was found a few times. The CDR3 is 13 amino acids. V dropped 11 bases and J dropped 3; count of bases not matched to a gene: 6. CDR1 is MDHEN, CDR2 SYDVKM, per germline. Original handling: Estimation of nucleated cell counts was performed using reference gene primer amplification. Profiled with immunoSEQ multiplex PCR; TCRdb holds only in-frame clones, not every one. V and J calls and clone size follow that table, whereas D and trimming were derived from the DNA. This repertoire shows over 200,000 clones, roughly 80% found once; its top ten account for 5.1%. The receptor's source is a human donor in a cohort sampled during active COVID-19. Specimen: peripheral blood. The gene calls are TRBV28 and TRBJ2-7, with 11 bases that match TRBD2. CDR3 DNA sequence: TGTGCCTGGGGGCTAGCGGGAGGCTACGAGCAGTACTTC. This gives the protein CAWGLAGGYEQYF.